Many counts were recorded for the clone carrying this T cell receptor beta chain. Its antigen is not known. This sample is part of a study of response to subunit inactivated influenza vaccine. Study-level results: Authors suggested each seasonal influenza vaccination recruits few new T cells.

The V gene's germline CDR1 is MNHEY and CDR2 SMNVEV (reference sequence). The CDR3 runs to 15 residues. J lost 8 bases, V lost 3 bases, and 11 bases had no gene match. TCRdb fed the RT-PCR reads into MiXCR, producing one record per CDR3 protein. The sample shows more than 200,000 distinct CDR3 sequences, 9% to 15% of them seen only once. The rearrangement links TRBV27 to TRBJ1-2, with 8 bases fitting TRBD1. The source of this sequence is a man aged 50 to 60 who received an inactivated influenza vaccine. The source material was non-naive T cells sorted from PBMCs, sampled 14 days before vaccination. The CDR3 spells CASSFLGQGAEGYTF. Written as DNA, the CDR3 is TGTGCCAGCAGTTTTCTAGGCCAGGGGGCGGAAGGCTACACCTTC.